One sample yielded the 3 T cell receptor beta chains listed below, sequenced in a study of blood T cell repertoires in COVID-19. Repertoires were generated with immunoSEQ multiplex PCR, while TCRdb's copy carries only in-frame clones and drops some. The data show 240,000 or so clones, 70% to 85% seen once. The material sequenced was peripheral blood. These receptors came from a woman older than 75 with acute or convalescent COVID-19.

The chain uses TRBV7-9 and TRBJ1-2, with D perhaps TRBD1 (6 bases). The CDR3 sequence is 14 residues long. Trimming took 4 bases from V and 3 from J, leaving 12 bases between them. The germline V gene encodes CDR1 SEHNR and CDR2 FQNEAQ (reference sequence). CDR3 sequence reads: CASSSTGPYYGYTF. The CDR3 DNA sequence: TGTGCCAGCAGCTCCACAGGGCCTTACTATGGCTACACCTTC.

The chain is built from TRBV29-1 and TRBJ1-2; the match to TRBD1 covers 8 bases. V lost 4 bases and J lost 11; bases outside the gene matches: 12. The CDR3 is 13 amino acids. Germline lookup yields CDR1 SQVTM and CDR2 ANQGSEA. In DNA form, the CDR3 reads TGCAGCGTTGTTGGAGACAGGGGTGCTCGTTACACCTTC. It translates to CSVVGDRGARYTF.

The chain couples TRBV7-9 to TRBJ2-3, with 14 bases lining up with TRBD2. This CDR3 has 15 residues. Germline V gene sequence: CDR1 SEHNR, CDR2 FQNEAQ (reference sequence). The CDR3 protein is CASGGLAGGTDTQYF. CDR3 bases: TGTGCTTCCGGGGGACTAGCGGGGGGCACAGATACGCAGTATTTT.